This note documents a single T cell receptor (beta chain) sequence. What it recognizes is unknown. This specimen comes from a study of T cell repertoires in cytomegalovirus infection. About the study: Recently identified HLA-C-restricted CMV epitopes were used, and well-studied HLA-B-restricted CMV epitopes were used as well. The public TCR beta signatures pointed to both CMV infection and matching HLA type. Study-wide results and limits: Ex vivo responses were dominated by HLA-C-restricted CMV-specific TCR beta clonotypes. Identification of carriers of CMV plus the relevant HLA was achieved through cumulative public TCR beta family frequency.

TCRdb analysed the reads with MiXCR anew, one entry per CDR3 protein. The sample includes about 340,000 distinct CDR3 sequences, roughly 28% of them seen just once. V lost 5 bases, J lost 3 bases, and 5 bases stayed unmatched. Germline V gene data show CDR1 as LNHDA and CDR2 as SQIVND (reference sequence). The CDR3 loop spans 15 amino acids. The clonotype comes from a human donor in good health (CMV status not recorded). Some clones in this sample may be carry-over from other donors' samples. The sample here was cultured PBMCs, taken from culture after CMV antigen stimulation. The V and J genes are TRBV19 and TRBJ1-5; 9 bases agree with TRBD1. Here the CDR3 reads CASSRRDRDNQPQHF. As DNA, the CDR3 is TGTGCCAGTAGTCGACGGGACAGGGACAATCAGCCCCAGCATTTT. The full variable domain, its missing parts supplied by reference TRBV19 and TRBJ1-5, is DGGITQSPKYLFRKEGQNVTLSCEQNLNHDAMYWYRQDPGQGLRLIYYSQIVNDFQKGDIAEGYSVSREKKESFPLTVTSAQKNPTAFYLCASSRRDRDNQPQHFGDGTRLSIL.